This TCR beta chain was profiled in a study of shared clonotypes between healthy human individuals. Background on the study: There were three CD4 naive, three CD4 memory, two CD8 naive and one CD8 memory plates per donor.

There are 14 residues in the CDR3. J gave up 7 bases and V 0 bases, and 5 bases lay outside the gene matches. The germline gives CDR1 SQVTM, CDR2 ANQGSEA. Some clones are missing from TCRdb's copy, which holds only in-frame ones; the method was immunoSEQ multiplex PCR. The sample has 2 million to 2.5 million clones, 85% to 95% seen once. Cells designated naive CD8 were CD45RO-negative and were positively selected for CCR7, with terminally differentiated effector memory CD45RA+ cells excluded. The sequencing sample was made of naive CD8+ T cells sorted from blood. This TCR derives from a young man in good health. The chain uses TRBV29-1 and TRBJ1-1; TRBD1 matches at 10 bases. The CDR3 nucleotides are TGCAGCGTTGAAGATGGGACAGGGGTAATTGAAGCTTTCTTT. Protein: CSVEDGTGVIEAFF. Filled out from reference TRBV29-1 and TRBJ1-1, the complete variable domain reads SAVISQKPSRDICQRGTSLTIQCQVDSQVTMMFWYRQQPGQSLTLIATANQGSEATYESGFVIDKFPISRPNLTFSTLTVSNMSPEDSSIYLCSVEDGTGVIEAFFGQGTRLTVV.